Presented here are 18 T cell receptor beta chains from one specimen sequenced in a study of identical twins' blood T cells. TCRdb reprocessed the 5' RACE reads via MiXCR and lists one record per CDR3 protein. Here the sample spans a few hundred thousand distinct CDR3 sequences, over 25% being singletons. Sequenced material: PBMCs. These receptors all come from a woman between 18 and 55 years old in good health.

This clonotype was seen more than once but under ten times. The chain has TRBV3-1 and TRBJ1-1; D is ambiguous. CDR3 length equals 16 residues. V lost 4 bases, J lost 4 bases, and 19 bases lay in between. Germline CDR1 reads LGHDT; CDR2 reads YNNKEL (reference sequence). CDR3 in DNA: TGTGCCAGCAGCCCAAGATATCGAGGGTCGGGCACTGAAGCTTTCTTT. As protein: CASSPRYRGSGTEAFF. The whole variable domain, filled in from reference TRBV3-1 and TRBJ1-1, reads DTAVSQTPKYLVTQMGNDKSIKCEQNLGHDTMYWYKQDSKKFLKIMFSYNNKELIINETVPNRFSPKSPDKAHLNLHINSLELGDSAVYFCASSPRYRGSGTEAFFGQGTRLTVV.

The genes are TRBV11-2 and TRBJ2-5; D perhaps matches TRBD2 (5 bases). The germline V gene has CDR1 SGHAT and CDR2 FQNNGV. The CDR3 has 15 residues. The germline V and J ends were trimmed by 3 bases and 0 bases, with 11 bases remaining between them. For the CDR3, the DNA is TGTGCCAGCAGCTTGAACCTCGGGAACCAAGAGACCCAGTACTTC. Amino acid sequence: CASSLNLGNQETQYF.

This clonotype has a handful of counts. The V and J genes are TRBV7-2 and TRBJ1-5; D gene uncertain. The length of the CDR3 is 14 residues. Trimming removed 3 bases at V and 3 bases at J, with 9 bases between. Germline V gives CDR1 SGHTA, CDR2 FQGNSA. The CDR3 nucleotides are TGTGCCAGCAGCTTTATGCCTAACAATCAGCCCCAGCATTTT. This sequence encodes CASSFMPNNQPQHF. The full variable domain, with the rest looked up from reference TRBV7-2 and TRBJ1-5, is GAGVSQSPSNKVTEKGKDVELRCDPISGHTALYWYRQSLGQGLEFLIYFQGNSAPDKSGLPSDRFSAERTGGSVSTLTIQRTQQEDSAVYLCASSFMPNNQPQHFGDGTRLSIL.

This clonotype has only a few counts. The rearrangement joins TRBV4-3 to TRBJ1-2; TRBD1 aligns across 10 bases. The CDR3 consists of 15 residues. V lost 3 bases and J lost 8; bases outside the gene matches: 9. Germline V lookup: CDR1 LGHNA, CDR2 YSLEER. CDR3 sequence (DNA): TGCGCCAGCAGCCATCTCGTCGGGACAGGGGAAGGCTACACCTTC. Encoded protein: CASSHLVGTGEGYTF.

Comments on this clonotype: An end of the junction differs from the germline gene, which may be a read error. The chain employs TRBV2 and TRBJ1-3, with a weak D call TRBD1 (6 bases). This CDR3 comprises 18 residues. Germline V gene data show CDR1 as SNHLY and CDR2 as FYNNEI. CDR3 DNA sequence: TGTGCCAGCAGTGTATTCGAGGGGGACACTCGCTCTGGGAACACCATATATTTT. Protein product: CASSVFEGDTRSGNTIYF.

The chain joins TRBV29-1 to TRBJ1-1; weak D call: TRBD1 (5 bases). Per the germline V gene, CDR1 is SQVTM and CDR2 is ANQGSEA. Between the trimmed V and J ends, which lost 6 bases and 1 base, there was a span of 18 bases. This CDR3 has 15 amino acids. CDR3 nucleotide sequence: TGCAGCGTGAAAGGTAGGCAGGGAGGGAACACTGAAGCTTTCTTT. Translated, it gives CSVKGRQGGNTEAFF.

V is TRBV20-1 and J is TRBJ1-1, with D possibly matching TRBD1 (6 bases). The germline V gene encodes CDR1 DFQATT and CDR2 SNEGSKA (reference sequence). Trimming stripped 1 base from V and 7 bases from J, with 13 bases between. CDR3 length: 13 amino acids. In nucleotides, the CDR3 is TGCAGTGCTAGAGTACAGGGTAGGGGTGAAGCTTTCTTT. Translation gives CSARVQGRGEAFF.

This clonotype was seen only a few times. The V call is TRBV29-1, the J call TRBJ2-2, with D possibly matching TRBD1 (5 bases). Trimming left V 7 bases short and J 0 bases short, with 15 bases between. The CDR3 extends over 15 amino acids. Per the germline V gene, CDR1 is SQVTM and CDR2 is ANQGSEA. The CDR3 DNA reads TGCAGCGCCTCCCCTGTAGGGGCGAACACCGGGGAGCTGTTTTTT. It codes for CSASPVGANTGELFF.

This clonotype was seen more than once but under ten times. This sequence joins TRBV29-1 and TRBJ1-1, with D maybe TRBD1 (6 bases). Germline values: CDR1 SQVTM, CDR2 ANQGSEA. Trimming took 0 bases from V and 0 from J, leaving 14 bases between them. The length of the CDR3 is 16 residues. The chain's CDR3 is CSVEEAQGWMNTEAFF. CDR3 in DNA: TGCAGCGTTGAAGAGGCTCAGGGGTGGATGAACACTGAAGCTTTCTTT. The whole variable domain, remainder taken from reference TRBV29-1 and TRBJ1-1, is SAVISQKPSRDICQRGTSLTIQCQVDSQVTMMFWYRQQPGQSLTLIATANQGSEATYESGFVIDKFPISRPNLTFSTLTVSNMSPEDSSIYLCSVEEAQGWMNTEAFFGQGTRLTVV.

For the CDR3, the DNA is TGTGCCAGCAGCAGACCCTACGGAAGTGAAGCTTTCTTT. Protein product: CASSRPYGSEAFF. The chain joins TRBV7-9 to TRBJ1-1; no clear D. CDR1 and CDR2 from the germline V gene are SEHNR and FQNEAQ (reference sequence). V lost 5 bases and J lost 7, with 14 bases in between. The CDR3 covers 13 residues.

The rearrangement links TRBV28 to TRBJ1-2; no definite D call. Germline V gene sequence: CDR1 MDHEN, CDR2 SYDVKM. CDR3 length: 11 amino acids. V was clipped by 10 bases and J by 6 bases, with 12 bases between them. CDR3 sequence (DNA): TGTGCCACCGAAGGTAATCATGGCTACACCTTC. Its translation: CATEGNHGYTF.

The chain has TRBV14 and TRBJ2-7; TRBD2 aligns across 7 bases. J was trimmed by 3 bases and V by 4 bases; bases with no gene match: 12. The CDR3 totals 16 residues. Germline values: CDR1 SGHDN, CDR2 FVKESK. CDR3 sequence reads: CASSPFGGLADYEQYF. CDR3 nucleotides: TGTGCCAGCAGCCCTTTCGGGGGTCTAGCGGACTACGAGCAGTACTTC.

The chain recombines TRBV11-2 with TRBJ2-7; D gene uncertain. CDR3 length: 14 residues. Germline assignment: CDR1 SGHAT and CDR2 FQNNGV. V lost 2 bases and J lost 2, with 10 bases in between. Here the CDR3 reads CASSLQTKAYEQYF. In DNA form, the CDR3 reads TGTGCCAGCAGCTTACAGACCAAGGCCTACGAGCAGTACTTC.

V is TRBV6-5 and J is TRBJ2-1; tentatively, D is TRBD2 (5 bases). The V gene's germline CDR1 is MNHEY and CDR2 SVGAGI. The length of the CDR3 is 15 residues. Between the trimmed V and J ends, which lost 0 bases and 1 base, there was a span of 7 bases. The CDR3 region is CASSYSRLSYNEQFF. The CDR3 DNA follows: TGTGCCAGCAGTTACTCGAGACTATCCTACAATGAGCAGTTCTTC.

This chain links TRBV10-1 with TRBJ2-7, with 8 nucleotides matching TRBD1. Germline V gives CDR1 WNHNN, CDR2 SYGVQD (reference sequence). The CDR3 loop spans 15 amino acids. The V gene end was trimmed by 6 bases and the J gene end by 6 bases; junction bases not matched to a gene: 13. CDR3 nucleotides: TGCGCCAGCAGCAGGGGGCAGGGAATCTTCTCCGAGCAGTACTTC. Its translation is CASSRGQGIFSEQYF.

In this sample, this clonotype turned up a few times. The J gene is TRBJ1-2, the V gene TRBV3-1; D possibly corresponds to TRBD1 (6 bases). V was trimmed by 1 base and J by 4 bases, leaving 13 bases between them. This CDR3 has 15 amino acids. Germline CDR1 reads LGHDT; CDR2 reads YNNKEL (reference sequence). The DNA of the CDR3 is TGTGCCAGCAGCCAAGGGAGGGGGACACTCTATGGCTACACCTTC. As protein: CASSQGRGTLYGYTF.

This clonotype was picked up a small number of times. V gene TRBV6-6 combines with J gene TRBJ2-7; 9 bases match TRBD1. This CDR3 region has 14 residues. CDR1 is MNHNY and CDR2 is SVGAGI in the germline V gene (reference sequence). Trimming took 0 bases from V and 4 from J; bases not matched to a gene: 1. CDR3 sequence reads: CASSYSDRGYEQYF. CDR3 coding DNA: TGTGCCAGCAGTTACTCGGACAGGGGATACGAGCAGTACTTC.

The CDR3 sequence: CASSFVVRARQPQHF. The CDR3 DNA sequence: TGTGCCAGCAGTTTCGTCGTCCGGGCAAGGCAGCCCCAGCATTTT. This chain links TRBV6-5 with TRBJ1-5, with D unresolved. The germline CDR1 and CDR2 sequences are MNHEY and SVGAGI. The V end was cut by 4 bases, the J end by 7 bases, with 17 bases between. The CDR3 length is 15 residues.